The rows below give T cell receptor beta chains drawn from one sample of a study of T-cell memory formation after mild COVID-19. TCRdb reanalysed the 5' RACE reads using MiXCR and keeps one entry per CDR3 protein. Here the sample spans approximately 240,000 distinct CDR3 sequences, roughly 15% being singletons. Sequenced input: PBMCs or a T cell subset sorted from them (not recorded which). Source of these receptors: a young man who had mild COVID-19 (a few samples of this study predate the infection). Cell type and time point are not known. The conserved cysteine and the conserved F or W are not part of the CDR3 here. A D gene is named only where the DNA matches it firmly.

j_call cdr3_length d_call v_call cdr3_aa
TRBJ2-3 13 TRBD2 TRBV2 ASRNGGGAADTQY
TRBJ1-1 14 TRBD1 TRBV4-1 ASSPRQGAATPSAF
TRBJ2-5 13 - TRBV7-9 ASSFHGTTQETQY
TRBJ2-5 14 TRBD2 TRBV6-2/TRBV6-3 ASSYWRGGVQETQY
TRBJ2-5 12 - TRBV5-6 ASSPLRGGETQY
TRBJ1-2 12 - TRBV28 ASRGGHLLIGYT
TRBJ2-1 12 TRBD2 TRBV7-2 ASSPGTSGGEQF
TRBJ2-3 13 - TRBV5-1 ASSLWGQSTDTQY
TRBJ1-2 14 TRBD1 TRBV11-2 ASSLDSGTGPYGYT
TRBJ2-3 13 - TRBV5-1 ASSDTSTSTDTQY
TRBJ2-5 11 - TRBV19 ASSRHLEETQY
TRBJ2-3 15 - TRBV7-2 ASSQGPVGSGTDTQY
TRBJ2-7 10 - TRBV20-1 SARIHGDEQY
TRBJ1-2 11 - TRBV24-1 ATSEANNYGYT
TRBJ2-5 10 - TRBV12-3/TRBV12-4 ASSFVGETQY
TRBJ1-5 13 - TRBV4-3 ASSQESWGNQPQH
TRBJ1-4 11 - TRBV7-2 ASSRAMNEKLF
TRBJ2-5 11 - TRBV29-1 SVEKTIGETQY
TRBJ1-1 11 - TRBV28 ASSLQLNTEAF
TRBJ2-1 12 TRBD2 TRBV7-8 ASSLVGGGAEQF
TRBJ2-3 13 - TRBV7-7 ASSLAGASTDTQY
TRBJ1-5 12 TRBD1 TRBV10-3 AISGDRENQPQH
TRBJ2-5 12 TRBD1 TRBV5-1 ASSSVGGQETQY
TRBJ2-7 13 - TRBV9 ASSVAWQTPYEQY
TRBJ1-5 14 TRBD1 TRBV5-1 ASSLGGTGRDQPQH
TRBJ1-3 16 TRBD1 TRBV4-3 ARIPGQGHPSSGNTIY
TRBJ2-5 16 TRBD2 TRBV6-6 ASSFPRGSLAGAETQY
TRBJ1-2 11 TRBD1 TRBV6-6 ASSSYPGQGAT
TRBJ2-7 14 TRBD2 TRBV5-1 ASSSGLAGGPYEQY
TRBJ2-2 15 TRBD2 TRBV7-9 ASSPGLAGGLDGELF
TRBJ2-4 11 - TRBV12-3/TRBV12-4 ASSFGGKNIQY